This TCR beta chain was captured in a study of T-cell reconstitution after alpha-beta-depleted transplantation in children. CDR1 SEHNR and CDR2 FQNEAQ come from the germline V gene (reference sequence). Trimming removed 2 bases at V and 1 base at J, with 7 bases between. The CDR3 length is 14 residues. This clonotype occurred many times. For TCRbeta, the library was prepared with unique molecular identifiers. TCRdb called the PCR reads again in MiXCR, with one record for every CDR3 protein. The sample shows tens of thousands of distinct CDR3 sequences, over 4.5% of them seen only once. The receptor was derived from a boy under two years old who had a stem cell transplant for acute myeloid leukemia, so the T cells may come from the graft donor. V usage is TRBV7-9 and J usage is TRBJ2-3, with D unclear. The sequencing used PBMCs, mostly from graft donor cells, collected 180 days after TCRalphabeta/CD19-depleted stem cell transplant. The CDR3 sequence: CASSLLGGTDTQYF. CDR3 nucleotides: TGTGCCAGCAGCTTATTAGGCGGCACAGATACGCAGTATTTT.